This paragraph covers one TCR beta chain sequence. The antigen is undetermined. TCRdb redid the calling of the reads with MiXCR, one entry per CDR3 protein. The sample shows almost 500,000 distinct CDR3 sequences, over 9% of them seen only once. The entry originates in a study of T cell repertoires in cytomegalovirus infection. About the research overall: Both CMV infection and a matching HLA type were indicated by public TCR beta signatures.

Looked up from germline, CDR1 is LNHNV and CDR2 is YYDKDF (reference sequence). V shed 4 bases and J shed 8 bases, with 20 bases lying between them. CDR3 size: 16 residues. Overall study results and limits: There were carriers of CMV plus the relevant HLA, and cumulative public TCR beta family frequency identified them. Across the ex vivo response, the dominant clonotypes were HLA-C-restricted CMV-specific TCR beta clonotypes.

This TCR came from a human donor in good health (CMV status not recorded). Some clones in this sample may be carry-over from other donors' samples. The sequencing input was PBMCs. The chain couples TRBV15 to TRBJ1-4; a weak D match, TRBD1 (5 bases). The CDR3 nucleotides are TGTGCCACCAGCACCTTGACAGAGGGCTTTGGCGAAAAACTGTTTTTT. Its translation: CATSTLTEGFGEKLFF.